Below, one T cell receptor (beta chain) is given with its context. The target antigen is unknown. These data belong to a study of T cell responses to AZD1222 COVID-19 vaccine. Broader study findings: None of the repertoires were sampled until the peak T cell response had passed. Nearly half of spike-specific TCRs reportedly target unmutated variant regions. Donor demographics were predominantly white British with a female majority; clonal diversity may be underestimated.

Measured with immunoSEQ multiplex PCR; TCRdb has only the in-frame clones, and not every one. The data contain 80,000 or so clones, more than 85% of them singletons. This receptor was obtained from an adult who received the AZD1222 COVID-19 vaccine. The source material was peripheral blood, sampled 28 days after the second AZD1222 dose.

The DNA for the CDR3 is TGTGCCTGGAGTGTAACCTACGAGCAGTACTTC. This codes for CAWSVTYEQYF. The V gene is TRBV30, the J gene TRBJ2-7; no clear D gene. From germline, CDR1 is GTSNPN and CDR2 SVGIG (reference sequence). There are 11 residues in the CDR3. V was shortened by 0 bases and J by 2 bases, with 2 bases between the two germline ends.